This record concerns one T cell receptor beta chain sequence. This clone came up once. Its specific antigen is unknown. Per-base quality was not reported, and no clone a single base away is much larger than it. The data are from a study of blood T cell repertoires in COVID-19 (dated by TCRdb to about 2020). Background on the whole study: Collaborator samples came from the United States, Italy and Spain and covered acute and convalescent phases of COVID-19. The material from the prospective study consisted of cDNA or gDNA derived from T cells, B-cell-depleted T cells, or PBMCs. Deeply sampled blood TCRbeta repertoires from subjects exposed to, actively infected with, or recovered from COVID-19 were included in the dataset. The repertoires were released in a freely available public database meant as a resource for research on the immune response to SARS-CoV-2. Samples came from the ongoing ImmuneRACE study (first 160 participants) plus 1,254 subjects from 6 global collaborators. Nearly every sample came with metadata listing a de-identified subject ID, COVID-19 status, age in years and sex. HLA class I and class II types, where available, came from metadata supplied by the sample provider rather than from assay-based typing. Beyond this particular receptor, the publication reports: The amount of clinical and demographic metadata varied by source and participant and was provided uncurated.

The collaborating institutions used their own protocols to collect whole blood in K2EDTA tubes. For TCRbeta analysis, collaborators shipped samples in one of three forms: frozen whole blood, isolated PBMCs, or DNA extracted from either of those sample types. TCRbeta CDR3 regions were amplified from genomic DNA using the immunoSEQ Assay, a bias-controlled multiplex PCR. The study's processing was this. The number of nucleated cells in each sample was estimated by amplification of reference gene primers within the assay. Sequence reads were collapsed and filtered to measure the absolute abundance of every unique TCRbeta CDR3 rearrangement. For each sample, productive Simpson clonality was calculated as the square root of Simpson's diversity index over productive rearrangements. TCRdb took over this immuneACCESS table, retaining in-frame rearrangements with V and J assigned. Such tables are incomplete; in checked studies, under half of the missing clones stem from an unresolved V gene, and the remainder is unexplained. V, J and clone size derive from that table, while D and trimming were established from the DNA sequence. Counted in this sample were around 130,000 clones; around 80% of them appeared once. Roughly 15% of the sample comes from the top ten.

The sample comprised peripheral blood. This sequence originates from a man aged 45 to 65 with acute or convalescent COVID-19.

The CDR3 protein sequence reads: CASSGLTDTQYF. The DNA sequence reads TGTGCCAGCAGTGGGCTCACAGATACGCAGTATTTT. The rearranged segments are TRBV2 and TRBJ2-3, with no D gene named confidently. V gives up 4 bases and J gives up 2 bases, and the segment between their germline ends measures 4 bases. CDR1 and CDR2 are drawn from the germline V gene: SNHLY, FYNNEI. Counted from cysteine to phenylalanine, this CDR3 has 12 amino acids. Only the CDR3 portion is preserved as DNA: 36 bases, with reading frame beginning at the first base.